Listed here are 30 T cell receptor beta chains from one sample, sequenced in a study of vaccination and CD4 T cells after COVID-19. Indicated treatment: approximately nine-day PBMC culture with coronavirus spike peptide pools or control peptides (ViraFEST assay). Antigens of these TCRs are unknown. The study sequenced cultured CD4+ T cell DNA using the Oncomine TCR Beta short-read assay. Via MiXCR, TCRdb re-called the PCR reads, giving one row per CDR3 protein. Found here are some 11,000 distinct CDR3 sequences, around two fifths of them singletons; the top ten hold around 19%. Sequenced material: cultured CD4+ T cells from blood. These receptors were collected from a human donor with COVID-19.

CDR3 bases: TGTGCCAGCAGCTTAGATGCCGTGGTGAGGGGTGAGCAGTTCTTC. It yields the protein CASSLDAVVRGEQFF. The V and J genes are TRBV7-2 and TRBJ2-1; D is perhaps TRBD1 or TRBD2 (5 bases each). The CDR3 length is 15 residues. Germline V lookup: CDR1 SGHTA, CDR2 FQGNSA. Trimming pared 1 base from V and 9 bases from J, leaving 16 bases between.

In its sample, this clonotype was seen a few times. The genes are TRBV19 and TRBJ1-5; 8 bases agree with TRBD1. This CDR3 is built from 17 residues. The junction had 12 bases not matched to a gene; V was cut back by 5 bases and J by 3 bases. Germline V gene sequence: CDR1 LNHDA, CDR2 SQIVND (reference sequence). CDR3 amino acids: CASSESAGGSHNQPQHF. Here the CDR3 DNA reads TGTGCCAGTAGTGAATCGGCAGGGGGCTCACACAATCAGCCCCAGCATTTT.

This clonotype was picked up a small number of times. The CDR3, as DNA: TGTGCCAGCAGTACCCAGGTACCCCCACCCGGGACAGCAAACTATGGCTACACCTTC. Translation gives CASSTQVPPPGTANYGYTF. The chain combines TRBV27 with TRBJ1-2, with TRBD1 matching over 7 bases. From germline, CDR1 is MNHEY and CDR2 SMNVEV (reference sequence). Unmatched junction bases numbered 20, after V lost 5 bases and J lost 2 bases. The CDR3 totals 19 residues.

The genes are TRBV12-3 or TRBV12-4 and TRBJ1-2; 7 bases fit TRBD1. Unmatched junction bases numbered 11, after V lost 2 bases and J lost 5 bases. CDR3 length equals 16 residues. The CDR3 spells CASSLRSPGGSYGYTF. CDR3 coding DNA: TGTGCCAGCAGTTTAAGGTCGCCAGGGGGTAGTTATGGCTACACCTTC.

The chain joins TRBV28 to TRBJ1-1, with D perhaps matching TRBD1 (5 bases). CDR3 size: 16 residues. V was pared by 6 bases and J by 1 base, with 18 bases between. CDR1 MDHEN and CDR2 SYDVKM come from the germline V gene. As DNA, the CDR3 is TGTGCCAGCAGACCCGGGGCCCGCCTGGGGAACACTGAAGCTTTCTTT. This gives the protein CASRPGARLGNTEAFF.

As regards this clonotype: One end of the junction varies from germline; a read error may be responsible. The chain is built from TRBV19 and TRBJ2-1; 7 bases match TRBD2. The V gene's germline CDR1 is LNHDA and CDR2 SQIVND (reference sequence). The CDR3 has 15 amino acids. The DNA of the CDR3 is TGTGCGAGTAAAGGGCCGGGGGGACCATACAATGAGCAGTTCTTC. Its translation: CASKGPGGPYNEQFF.

The J gene is TRBJ2-7, the V gene TRBV6-1, with 7 bases aligning to TRBD1. The junction had 8 bases not matched to a gene; V was cut back by 0 bases and J by 3 bases. The CDR3 spans 16 residues. Germline CDR1 MNHNS, CDR2 SASEGT. The CDR3 is CASSEAFGDRNYEQYF. The CDR3 nucleotides are TGTGCCAGCAGTGAAGCGTTTGGGGACAGAAACTACGAGCAGTACTTC.

This clonotype was picked up a small number of times. V usage is TRBV6-1 and J usage is TRBJ1-2; weak D call: TRBD1 (6 bases). The germline V gene encodes CDR1 MNHNS and CDR2 SASEGT. Trimming took off 7 bases at V and 1 base at J, with 19 bases between the two ends. CDR3 length: 16 amino acids. The CDR3 reads CASTPLTGTLNYGYTF. In DNA form, the CDR3 reads TGTGCCAGCACTCCTCTGACCGGGACACTTAACTATGGCTACACCTTC.

The rearrangement uses TRBV11-2 and TRBJ2-2; D is perhaps TRBD2 (6 bases). The CDR3 consists of 14 residues. Trimming cost V 6 bases and J 7 bases, with 15 bases left between them. Germline V CDR1 and CDR2: SGHAT, FQNNGV. This CDR3 is CASSLGLRDGELFF. The CDR3 DNA reads as TGTGCCAGCAGTTTGGGACTCCGGGACGGGGAGCTGTTTTTT.

The sample holds a few counts of this clonotype. V usage is TRBV5-5 and J usage is TRBJ1-5, with unresolved D. The germline CDR1 and CDR2 sequences are SGHKS and YYEKEE (reference sequence). The V end lost 6 bases, the J end lost 2 bases, and 15 bases lay between the germline ends. The CDR3 is 15 amino acids. CDR3 sequence: CASTLGLGGNQPQHF. The DNA of the CDR3 is TGTGCCAGCACCCTTGGCTTAGGTGGCAATCAGCCCCAGCATTTT.

This chain joins TRBV27 and TRBJ1-4, with 10 bases fitting TRBD1. The CDR3 is made up of 16 amino acids. CDR1 and CDR2 from the germline V gene are MNHEY and SMNVEV (reference sequence). V lost 4 bases, J lost 7 bases, and 9 bases stayed unmatched. The DNA of the CDR3 is TGTGCCAGCAGTTCCGGGACAGGGGTGGTGGGTGAAAAACTGTTTTTT. The encoded protein is CASSSGTGVVGEKLFF.

This clonotype appeared a single time. This chain links TRBV2 with TRBJ2-7; no definite D call. The length of the CDR3 is 13 residues. V was cut by 2 bases and J by 6 bases, with 11 bases left in between. Looked up from germline, CDR1 is SNHLY and CDR2 is FYNNEI. The CDR3: CASSESAPTEQYF. The CDR3 nucleotides read TGTGCCAGCAGTGAATCAGCACCTACCGAGCAGTACTTC.

The chain couples TRBV9 to TRBJ1-1; no definite D call. V was cut by 0 bases and J by 3 bases, with 12 bases left in between. In germline, CDR1 is SGDLS, CDR2 YYNGEE. CDR3 length: 15 amino acids. CDR3 coding DNA: TGTGCCAGCAGCGTAGGAAGCCTCTTGGACACTGAAGCTTTCTTT. It codes for CASSVGSLLDTEAFF.

J is TRBJ1-1 and V is TRBV6-5; D uncertain. The germline V gene has CDR1 MNHEY and CDR2 SVGAGI. Trimming shortened V by 0 bases and J by 0 bases, and 11 bases separated the two germline ends. The CDR3 consists of 16 residues. The CDR3 nucleotides read TGTGCCAGCAGTTACTCGATTCCGGGGTTGAACACTGAAGCTTTCTTT. Translation: CASSYSIPGLNTEAFF.

Turning to this clonotype: A junction end diverges from the germline sequence, so it may reflect a read error. In DNA form, the CDR3 reads TGTGCTAGCAGCTTAGACTCGAACACTGAAGCTTTCTTT. It encodes CASSLDSNTEAFF. The J gene is TRBJ1-1, the V gene TRBV7-7; D remains unclear. This CDR3 has 13 amino acids. Germline-derived CDR1 and CDR2 are SSHAT and FNYEAQ (reference sequence).

The chain links TRBV6-1 to TRBJ2-2; perhaps TRBD2 as D (5 bases). Germline CDR1 reads MNHNS; CDR2 reads SASEGT. Between the trimmed V and J ends, which lost 7 bases and 5 bases, there was a span of 17 bases. This CDR3 spans 15 amino acids. The CDR3 sequence: CASKVATLLTGELFF. In nucleotides, the CDR3 is TGTGCCAGCAAGGTAGCGACTTTACTAACCGGGGAGCTGTTTTTT.

The rearrangement uses TRBV6-1 and TRBJ2-3; unclear D gene. The V gene lost 6 bases and the J gene lost 3 bases, with 16 bases spanning the gap. Germline CDR1 MNHNS, CDR2 SASEGT. The length of the CDR3 is 15 residues. CDR3 in amino acids: CASSRTKGKTDTQYF. The CDR3 nucleotides read TGTGCCAGCAGCCGTACAAAAGGCAAGACAGATACGCAGTATTTT.

The chain has TRBV2 and TRBJ1-3; D ambiguous. Germline V gene sequence: CDR1 SNHLY, CDR2 FYNNEI. V was cut by 6 bases and J by 1 base, with 10 bases left in between. The CDR3 is 14 residues long. The CDR3 protein is CASSLRESGNTIYF. The CDR3 DNA is TGTGCCAGCAGCTTGAGGGAATCTGGAAACACCATATATTTT.

This rearrangement joins TRBV7-2 to TRBJ1-5; tentative D call: TRBD1 (6 bases). V was cut by 5 bases and J by 5 bases, with 22 bases left in between. Germline V lookup: CDR1 SGHTA, CDR2 FQGNSA. The CDR3 runs 17 residues. CDR3 protein: CASSPRHGHRADQPQHF. Here the CDR3 DNA reads TGTGCCAGCAGCCCACGTCACGGGCACAGGGCTGATCAGCCCCAGCATTTT.

The chain's CDR3 is CASSSPMKGRDGYTF. The CDR3 coding sequence is TGCGCCAGCAGCTCCCCGATGAAGGGTCGGGATGGCTACACCTTC. The chain employs TRBV5-1 and TRBJ1-2; D remains ambiguous. Germline V gene sequence: CDR1 SGHRS, CDR2 YFSETQ. There are 15 residues in the CDR3. Trimming shortened V by 3 bases and J by 6 bases, and 18 bases separated the two germline ends.

The chain joins TRBV7-3 to TRBJ2-5, with D perhaps TRBD2 (5 bases). The CDR3 extends over 13 amino acids. Trimming pared 0 bases from V and 5 bases from J, leaving 7 bases between. Germline V gene data show CDR1 as SGHTA and CDR2 as FQGTGA. CDR3 loop: CASSLTGGETQYF. The CDR3, as DNA: TGTGCCAGCAGCTTAACAGGCGGGGAGACCCAGTACTTC.

There are a few counts of this clonotype. The V and J genes are TRBV25-1 and TRBJ2-3; D is possibly TRBD1 (6 bases). Between the trimmed V and J ends, which lost 2 bases and 2 bases, there was a span of 14 bases. The CDR3 length is 16 residues. CDR1 MGHDK and CDR2 SYGVNS come from the germline V gene. The CDR3, as DNA: TGTGCCAGCAGTGAACCAGGGGCTCAACTCACAGATACGCAGTATTTT. Its translation: CASSEPGAQLTDTQYF. Based on the CDR3 plus reference TRBV25-1 and TRBJ2-3, the full variable domain is EADIYQTPRYLVIGTGKKITLECSQTMGHDKMYWYQQDPGMELHLIHYSYGVNSTEKGDLSSESTVSRIRTEHFPLTLESARPSHTSQYLCASSEPGAQLTDTQYFGPGTRLTVL.

This clonotype is labeled large (0.1 to 1%). The V gene is TRBV6-1, the J gene TRBJ2-7, with D tentatively TRBD2 (5 bases). The CDR3 is 13 amino acids. Trimming stripped 6 bases from V and 6 bases from J, with 15 bases between. Germline assignment: CDR1 MNHNS and CDR2 SASEGT. DNA for the CDR3: TGTGCCAGCAGCGGGGTGGAGGACGGCGAGCAGTACTTC. Amino acid sequence: CASSGVEDGEQYF.

V and J are TRBV11-3 and TRBJ2-5; tentatively, D is TRBD2 (6 bases). Germline-derived CDR1 and CDR2 are SGHNT and YENEEA. V lost 0 bases, J lost 4 bases, and 12 bases lay in between. The CDR3 spans 15 residues. The CDR3 loop reads CASSLDGTSRETQYF. As DNA, the CDR3 is TGTGCCAGCAGCTTAGATGGAACTAGCCGAGAGACCCAGTACTTC.

This clonotype occurred a few times. The chain uses TRBV6-2 or TRBV6-3 and TRBJ1-1; D gene uncertain. Trimming removed 4 bases from V and 0 bases from J, with 6 bases in between. The germline CDR1 and CDR2 sequences are MNHEY and SVGEGT. The CDR3 is made up of 13 amino acids. The CDR3: CASSSPLNTEAFF. The DNA of the CDR3 is TGTGCCAGCAGTTCCCCACTGAACACTGAAGCTTTCTTT.

The chain joins TRBV27 to TRBJ1-6, with D possibly matching TRBD1 (5 bases). In germline, CDR1 is MNHEY, CDR2 SMNVEV (reference sequence). V lost 8 bases to trimming and J lost 10 bases, with 21 bases between them. The CDR3 has 15 amino acids. The CDR3 nucleotides read TGTGCCAGCGCTCCCCAGGGTCTGGGGAACTCACCCCTCCACTTT. Residues: CASAPQGLGNSPLHF.

As concerns this clonotype: At one of its ends the junction is not consistent with the germline gene, which may arise from a read error. The chain recombines TRBV20-1 with TRBJ1-5; D is possibly TRBD1 (6 bases). The length of the CDR3 is 16 residues. Germline V gene data show CDR1 as DFQATT and CDR2 as SNEGSKA (reference sequence). The CDR3 reads CSAGDRGRGGVQPQHF. The CDR3 region has the DNA TGCAGTGCTGGAGATAGAGGCAGGGGTGGCGTTCAGCCCCAGCATTTT.

CDR3 sequence (DNA): TGTGCCAGCAGTTTCGACAGGGGGCCCTATGGCTACACCTTC. This codes for CASSFDRGPYGYTF. This rearrangement joins TRBV7-2 to TRBJ1-2; 10 positions match TRBD1. Germline CDR1 SGHTA, CDR2 FQGNSA. This CDR3 region has 14 residues. With 6 bases clipped from V and 4 bases from J, the junction kept 5 bases outside the gene matches.

This sequence joins TRBV5-1 and TRBJ2-7; a weak D match, TRBD1 (5 bases). This CDR3 region has 15 residues. Germline V gene data show CDR1 as SGHRS and CDR2 as YFSETQ. V was trimmed by 1 base and J by 0 bases, leaving 11 bases between them. CDR3 nucleotides: TGCGCCAGCAGCTTGTCGGCAGGGAACTCCTACGAGCAGTACTTC. As protein: CASSLSAGNSYEQYF.

V gene TRBV7-9 combines with J gene TRBJ2-2, with D possibly TRBD2 on 5 matching bases. Germline loops: CDR1 SEHNR, CDR2 FQNEAQ (reference sequence). This CDR3 contains 16 residues. Trimming removed 5 bases from V and 3 bases from J, with 16 bases in between. The CDR3 DNA follows: TGTGCCAGCAGCCTGGGGAGCGCAGGATACACCGGGGAGCTGTTTTTT. It yields the protein CASSLGSAGYTGELFF.